The clone carrying this TCR beta chain has only one observation. The record originates from a study of blood T cell repertoires in COVID-19. Sequenced by immunoSEQ multiplex PCR; TCRdb stores in-frame clones only, minus some. The repertoire holds 350,000 to 550,000 clones, 87% seen once, with nearly 2% in the top ten. The CDR3 length is 15 residues. Germline V lookup: CDR1 LNHDA, CDR2 SQIVND (reference sequence). The V end was cut by 4 bases, the J end by 7 bases, with 17 bases between. The source is a young woman with acute COVID-19. The sequenced sample consisted of PBMCs or T cells enriched from blood (not recorded which). The chain links TRBV19 to TRBJ1-5; D is unresolved. CDR3 loop: CASSKAGLALQPQHF. The CDR3 DNA follows: TGTGCCAGTAGTAAAGCTGGGTTAGCCCTACAGCCCCAGCATTTT.